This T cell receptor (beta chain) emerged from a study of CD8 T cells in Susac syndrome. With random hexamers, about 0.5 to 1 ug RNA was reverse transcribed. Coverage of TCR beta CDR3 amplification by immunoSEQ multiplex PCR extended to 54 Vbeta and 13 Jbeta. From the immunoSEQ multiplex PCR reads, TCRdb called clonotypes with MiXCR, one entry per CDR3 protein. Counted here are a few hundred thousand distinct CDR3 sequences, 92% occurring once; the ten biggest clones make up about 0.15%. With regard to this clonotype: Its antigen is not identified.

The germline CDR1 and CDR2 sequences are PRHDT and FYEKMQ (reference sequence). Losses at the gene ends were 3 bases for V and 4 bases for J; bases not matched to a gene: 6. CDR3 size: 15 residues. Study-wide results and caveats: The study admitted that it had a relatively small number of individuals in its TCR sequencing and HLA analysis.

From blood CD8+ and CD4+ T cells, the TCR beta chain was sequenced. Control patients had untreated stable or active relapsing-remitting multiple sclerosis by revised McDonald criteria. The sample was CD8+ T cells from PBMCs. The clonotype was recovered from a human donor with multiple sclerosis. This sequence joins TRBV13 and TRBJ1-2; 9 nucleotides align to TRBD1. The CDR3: CASSFRGQGSYGYTF. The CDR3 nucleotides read TGTGCCAGCAGCTTCCGCGGACAGGGGTCCTATGGCTACACCTTC.